This TCR beta chain was retrieved from a study of OX40 agonist ivuxolimab in advanced cancers. In the case of this clone: A far more abundant clone sits one base away, making this likely a read error.

Sequencing used immunoSEQ multiplex PCR; TCRdb keeps in-frame clones, though not all of them. The sample has about 71,000 clones; about 73% are singletons. From germline, CDR1 is MNHNY and CDR2 SVGAGI (reference sequence). The CDR3 consists of 13 residues. The germline V and J ends were trimmed by 0 bases and 5 bases, with 5 bases remaining between them. This sequence originates from an adult with an advanced solid tumor such as melanoma, head and neck, liver or kidney cancer. The rearrangement uses TRBV6-6 and TRBJ1-5, with D perhaps matching TRBD1 (5 bases). The sample in question was CD4+ or CD8+ T cells sorted from blood, obtained in a trial of the OX40 agonist ivuxolimab. In DNA, the CDR3 is TGTGCCAGCAGTTACTCGGGGGATCAGCCCCAGCATTTT. It specifies CASSYSGDQPQHF.